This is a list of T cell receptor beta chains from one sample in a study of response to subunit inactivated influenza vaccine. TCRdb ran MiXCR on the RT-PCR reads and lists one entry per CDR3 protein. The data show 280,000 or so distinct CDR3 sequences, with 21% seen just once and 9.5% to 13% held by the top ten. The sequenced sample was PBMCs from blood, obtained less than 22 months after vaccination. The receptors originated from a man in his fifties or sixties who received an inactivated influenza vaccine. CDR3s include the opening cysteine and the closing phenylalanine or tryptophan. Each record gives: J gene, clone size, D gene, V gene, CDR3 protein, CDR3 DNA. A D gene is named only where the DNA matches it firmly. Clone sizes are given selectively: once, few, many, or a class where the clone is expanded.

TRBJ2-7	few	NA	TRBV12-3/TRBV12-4	CASSSGLPYEQYF	TGTGCCAGCAGCTCGGGCCTGCCCTACGAGCAGTACTTC
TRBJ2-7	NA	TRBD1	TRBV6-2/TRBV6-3	CASKRQGRYEQYF	TGTGCCAGCAAAAGACAGGGCCGCTACGAGCAGTACTTC
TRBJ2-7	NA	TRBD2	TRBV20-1	CSASRDYPYEQYF	TGCAGTGCTAGCAGGGACTATCCCTACGAGCAGTACTTC
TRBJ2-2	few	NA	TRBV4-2	CASSQEGPRAGELFF	TGTGCCAGCAGCCAAGAAGGGCCGAGAGCAGGGGAGCTGTTTTTT
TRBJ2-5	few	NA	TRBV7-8	CASASQRLKETQYF	TGTGCCAGCGCTAGTCAGAGGTTGAAAGAGACCCAGTACTTC
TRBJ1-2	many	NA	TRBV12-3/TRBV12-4	CASSLGGDYGYTF	TGTGCCAGCAGTTTAGGAGGTGACTATGGCTACACCTTC
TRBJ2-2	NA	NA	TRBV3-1	CASSQVPGVGTGELFF	TGTGCCAGCAGCCAAGTGCCGGGAGTGGGCACCGGGGAGCTGTTTTTT
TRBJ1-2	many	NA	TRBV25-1	CASSFQGYGYTF	TGTGCCAGCAGTTTCCAGGGCTATGGCTACACCTTC
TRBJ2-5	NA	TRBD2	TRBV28	CASSLELAGGETQYF	TGTGCCAGCAGTTTGGAACTAGCGGGAGGGGAGACCCAGTACTTC
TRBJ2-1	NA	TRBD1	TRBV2	CASSATGEQFF	TGTGCCAGCAGTGCGACAGGGGAGCAGTTCTTC
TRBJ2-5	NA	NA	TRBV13	CASSLSGLETQYF	TGTGCCAGCAGCTTATCCGGGTTGGAGACCCAGTACTTC
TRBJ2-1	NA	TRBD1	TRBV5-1	CASSRRTGGRSNEQFF	TGCGCCAGCAGCCGAAGGACAGGGGGCCGGAGCAATGAGCAGTTCTTC
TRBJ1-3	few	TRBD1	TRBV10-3	CAISGQGAGNTIYF	TGTGCCATCTCCGGACAGGGGGCCGGAAACACCATATATTTT
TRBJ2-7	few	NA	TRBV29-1	CSVKPSAYEQYF	TGCAGCGTTAAGCCCAGCGCTTACGAGCAGTACTTC
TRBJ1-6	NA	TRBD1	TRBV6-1	CASSEFGQGNSPLHF	TGTGCCAGCAGTGAGTTCGGACAGGGTAATTCACCCCTCCACTTT